This is a list of T cell receptor beta chains from one sample in a study of PD-1 blockade in classical Hodgkin lymphoma. Assay used: immunoSEQ multiplex PCR; TCRdb lists only in-frame clones, some missing. The sample gives approximately 98,000 clones, about 88% of which show up once; about 20% is in the top ten. Sequenced here: peripheral blood mononuclear cells (PBMCs), sampled before the second cycle of nivolumab. The receptors here all came from a human donor with classical Hodgkin lymphoma. Both conserved end residues are part of each CDR3. The D gene is left open where the match is weak. Rows may omit the clone size; those that give it use once, few, many or a size class.

TRBJ2-3	.	.	TRBV5-8	CASSLLETDTQYF	TGTGCCAGCAGCTTGTTGGAGACAGATACGCAGTATTTT
TRBJ2-7	.	.	TRBV7-9	CASSVASGSYEQYF	TGTGCCAGCAGCGTAGCATCAGGATCCTACGAGCAGTACTTC
TRBJ1-2	.	.	TRBV9	CASSVGDNYSGYTF	TGTGCCAGCAGCGTAGGGGACAACTACTCTGGCTACACCTTC
TRBJ1-5	once	.	TRBV28	CASNPHSRNQPQHF	TGTGCCAGCAATCCCCACAGCCGCAATCAGCCCCAGCATTTT
TRBJ2-2	.	.	TRBV6-5	CASSRGQRYTGELFF	TGTGCCAGCTCTAGAGGCCAGCGCTACACCGGGGAGCTGTTTTTT
TRBJ1-2	.	.	TRBV15	CATSRGGGAEGYTF	TGTGCCACCAGCAGAGGCGGGGGCGCGGAGGGCTACACCTTC
TRBJ1-1	.	TRBD1	TRBV12-5	CASGAPGTALNTEAFF	TGTGCTAGTGGAGCACCGGGGACAGCCTTGAACACTGAAGCTTTCTTT
TRBJ1-4	.	TRBD1	TRBV28	CASSWDRGATNEKLFF	TGTGCCAGCAGTTGGGACAGGGGGGCAACTAATGAAAAACTGTTTTTT
TRBJ1-5	few	TRBD1	TRBV7-2	CASSTAGGVSWPQHF	TGTGCCAGCAGCACCGCAGGGGGCGTGAGTTGGCCCCAGCATTTT
TRBJ2-6	.	.	TRBV11-3	CASSGRGSSGANVLTF	TGTGCCAGCAGCGGACGGGGAAGCTCTGGGGCCAACGTCCTGACTTTC
TRBJ2-7	.	TRBD2	TRBV18	CASSPGTSGSYEQYF	TGTGCCAGCTCACCCGGGACTAGCGGCTCCTACGAGCAGTACTTC
TRBJ2-3	once	.	TRBV7-6	CASSSDFASTDTQYF	TGTGCCAGCAGCTCCGACTTCGCTAGCACAGATACGCAGTATTTT
TRBJ2-7	few	.	TRBV29-1	CSVWVGGEPIYEQYF	TGCAGCGTGTGGGTCGGCGGGGAGCCCATCTACGAGCAGTACTTC
TRBJ2-7	.	TRBD1	TRBV5-5	CASSGGTGGYEQYF	TGTGCCAGCAGCGGGGGGACAGGGGGCTACGAGCAGTACTTC
TRBJ2-7	.	TRBD1	TRBV5-6	CASMGPGGISYEQYF	TGTGCCAGCATGGGACCAGGGGGCATCTCCTACGAGCAGTACTTC
TRBJ2-7	.	.	TRBV18	CASSPGVLSGGYEQYF	TGTGCCAGCTCACCAGGCGTGCTCTCAGGTGGCTACGAGCAGTACTTC
TRBJ2-1	.	TRBD2	TRBV30	CAWARLAGYNEQFF	TGTGCCTGGGCAAGACTAGCGGGTTACAATGAGCAGTTCTTC
TRBJ2-3	.	TRBD2	TRBV5-4	CASSRTSGFTDTQYF	TGTGCCAGCAGCCGGACTAGCGGATTCACAGATACGCAGTATTTT
TRBJ2-7	once	TRBD2	TRBV6-1	CASKPRGGDYEQYF	TGTGCCAGCAAGCCTAGGGGAGGGGACTACGAGCAGTACTTC
TRBJ2-5	.	TRBD2	TRBV14	CASSQDRLAGVETQYF	TGTGCCAGCAGCCAAGACAGGTTAGCGGGAGTGGAGACCCAGTACTTC
TRBJ1-1	.	.	TRBV6-1	CASSGWGNTEAFF	TGTGCCAGCAGTGGATGGGGGAACACTGAAGCTTTCTTT
TRBJ2-5	.	TRBD2	TRBV6-1	CASSESSGRQETQYF	TGTGCCAGCAGTGAATCGAGCGGGAGGCAAGAGACCCAGTACTTC
TRBJ2-3	.	TRBD2	TRBV10-1	CASEGLAGDTQYF	TGCGCCAGTGAGGGACTAGCGGGGGATACGCAGTATTTT
TRBJ2-1	.	.	TRBV18	CASSGVARSYNEQFF	TGTGCCAGCTCCGGGGTGGCTCGATCCTACAATGAGCAGTTCTTC
TRBJ1-2	.	.	TRBV28	CASSLVPGIGYGYTF	TGTGCCAGCAGTTTAGTACCGGGGATTGGCTATGGCTACACCTTC
TRBJ2-7	.	.	TRBV7-6	CASSLASHRAGEQYF	TGTGCCAGCAGCTTAGCCAGCCACCGCGCTGGCGAGCAGTACTTC
TRBJ2-4	.	.	TRBV7-6	CASSPQPLGAPRAKNIQYF	TGTGCCAGCAGCCCACAACCCTTAGGGGCACCCCGGGCCAAAAACATTCAGTACTTC
TRBJ2-1	few	TRBD2	TRBV29-1	CSVERESYNEQFF	TGCAGCGTTGAGCGGGAGTCCTACAATGAGCAGTTCTTC
TRBJ2-1	.	.	TRBV7-2	CASSLERSSYNEQFF	TGTGCCAGCAGCTTAGAGCGAAGCTCCTACAATGAGCAGTTCTTC
TRBJ2-7	once	TRBD2	TRBV14	CASSLYGSGRGGYEQYF	TGTGCCAGCAGCCTATATGGTAGCGGGAGAGGTGGCTACGAGCAGTACTTC